This T cell receptor (beta chain) was recovered during a study of T-cell memory formation after mild COVID-19. Looking at the study overall: Largely donor-specific sequence clusters came from two donors.

This CDR3 contains 13 residues. Germline V gives CDR1 MNHEY, CDR2 SMNVEV (reference sequence). In TCRdb, the 5' RACE reads were re-called with MiXCR into one record per CDR3 protein. The sample comprises about 250,000 distinct CDR3 sequences, 15% to 20% of which are singletons, and 20% to 25% rests with the top ten. Details on this clonotype: At one end, the junction sequence differs from germline, possibly due to a read error.

This clonotype was obtained from a man younger than 30 who had mild COVID-19 (a few samples of this study predate the infection). Cell type and time point are not known. Material for sequencing was PBMCs or a T cell subset sorted from them (not recorded which). The chain carries TRBV27 and TRBJ1-3; D not certain. The CDR3 DNA is TGTGCCAGCAGTCTATCATTTGGAAACACCATATATTTT. Translated: CASSLSFGNTIYF.